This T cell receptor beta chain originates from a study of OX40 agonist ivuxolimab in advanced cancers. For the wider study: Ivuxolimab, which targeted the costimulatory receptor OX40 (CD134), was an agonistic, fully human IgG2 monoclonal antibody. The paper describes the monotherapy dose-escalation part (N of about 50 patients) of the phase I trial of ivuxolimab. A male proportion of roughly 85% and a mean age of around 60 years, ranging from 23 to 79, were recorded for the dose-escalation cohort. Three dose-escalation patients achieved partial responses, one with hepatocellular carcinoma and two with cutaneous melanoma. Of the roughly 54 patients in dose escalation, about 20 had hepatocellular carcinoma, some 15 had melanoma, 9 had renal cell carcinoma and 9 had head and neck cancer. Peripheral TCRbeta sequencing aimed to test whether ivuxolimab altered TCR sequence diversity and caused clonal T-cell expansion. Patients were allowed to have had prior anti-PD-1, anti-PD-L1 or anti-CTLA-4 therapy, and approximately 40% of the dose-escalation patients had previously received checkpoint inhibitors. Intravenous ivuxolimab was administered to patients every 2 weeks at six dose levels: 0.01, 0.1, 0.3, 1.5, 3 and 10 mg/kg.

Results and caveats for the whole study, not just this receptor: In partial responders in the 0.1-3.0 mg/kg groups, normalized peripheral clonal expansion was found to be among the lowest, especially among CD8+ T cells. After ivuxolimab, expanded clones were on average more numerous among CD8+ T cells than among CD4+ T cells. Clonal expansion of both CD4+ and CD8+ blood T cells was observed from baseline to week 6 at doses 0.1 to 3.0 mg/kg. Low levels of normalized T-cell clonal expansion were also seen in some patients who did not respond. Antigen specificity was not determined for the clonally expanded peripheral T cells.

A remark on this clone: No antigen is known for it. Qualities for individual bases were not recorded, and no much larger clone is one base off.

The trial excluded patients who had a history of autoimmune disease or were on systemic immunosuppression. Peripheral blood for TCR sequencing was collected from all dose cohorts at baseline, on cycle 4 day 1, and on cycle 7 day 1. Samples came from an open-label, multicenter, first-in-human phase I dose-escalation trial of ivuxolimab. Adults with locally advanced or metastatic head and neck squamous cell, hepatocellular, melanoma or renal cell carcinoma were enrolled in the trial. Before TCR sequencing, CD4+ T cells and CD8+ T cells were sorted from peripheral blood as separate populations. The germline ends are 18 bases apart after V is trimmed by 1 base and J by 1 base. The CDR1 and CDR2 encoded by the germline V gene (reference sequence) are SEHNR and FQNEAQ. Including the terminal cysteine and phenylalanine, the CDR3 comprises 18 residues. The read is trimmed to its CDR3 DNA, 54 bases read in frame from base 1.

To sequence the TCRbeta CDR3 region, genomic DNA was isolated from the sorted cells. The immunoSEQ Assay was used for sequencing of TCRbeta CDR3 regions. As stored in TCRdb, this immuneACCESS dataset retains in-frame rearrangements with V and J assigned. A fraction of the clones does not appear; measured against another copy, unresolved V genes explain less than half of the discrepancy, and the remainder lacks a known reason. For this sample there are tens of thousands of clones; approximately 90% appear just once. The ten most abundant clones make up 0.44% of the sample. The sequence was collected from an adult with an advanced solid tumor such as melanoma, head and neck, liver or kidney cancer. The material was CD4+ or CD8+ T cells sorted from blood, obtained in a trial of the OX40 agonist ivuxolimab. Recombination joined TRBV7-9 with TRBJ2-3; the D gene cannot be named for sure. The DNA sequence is TGTGCCAGCAGCTTAGGGTTCGGCCAGACTGTTCGCACAGATACGCAGTATTTT. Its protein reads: CASSLGFGQTVRTDTQYF. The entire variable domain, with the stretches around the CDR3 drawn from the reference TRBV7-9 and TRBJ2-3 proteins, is DTGVSQNPRHKITKRGQNVTFRCDPISEHNRLYWYRQTLGQGPEFLTYFQNEAQLEKSRLLSDRFSAERPKGSFSTLEIQRTEQGDSAMYLCASSLGFGQTVRTDTQYFGPGTRLTVL.